This T cell receptor beta chain was retrieved from a study of blood T cell repertoires in COVID-19. The data were produced by immunoSEQ multiplex PCR, yet TCRdb's version contains in-frame clones alone and is incomplete. In the table there are 250,000 to 300,000 clones, roughly four fifths of which are singletons. Trimming shortened V by 4 bases and J by 4 bases, and 14 bases separated the two germline ends. CDR1 SGHDT and CDR2 YYEEEE come from the germline V gene. CDR3 size: 14 residues. Participant ages covered roughly 18 to 89 years across 24 US areas. This chain uses TRBV5-6 with TRBJ1-2; D might be TRBD1 (6 bases). The receptor was derived from a man aged 25-45 years with acute COVID-19. Source material: PBMCs or T cells enriched from blood (not recorded which). The DNA of the CDR3 is TGTGCCAGCAGCCCCAAGACAGGTCTCTATGGCTACACCTTC. Translating it yields CASSPKTGLYGYTF.